The TCR beta chain under discussion was sequenced for a study of graft-versus-host responses after intestinal transplantation. The overall study: Among the recipients, transplants were multivisceral, liver-intestinal, or isolated intestinal. Anti-thymocyte globulin served as induction for all recipients, who then took tacrolimus and steroids for approximately three years. Study-wide findings and caveats: Recipient marrow harbored GvH clones, some of which surfaced first in ileum or blood.

CDR1 and CDR2 (germline): SGHAT, FQDESV (reference sequence). This CDR3 has 13 residues. V gave up 5 bases and J gave up 3 bases; unmatched junction bases: 4. As to this clone: Its antigen is undetermined.

Clones were read by immunoSEQ multiplex PCR, and TCRdb kept only the in-frame ones, dropping some. The sample has more than 80,000 clones; 85% to 90% are singletons. The TCR sequence derives from a human donor who received an intestinal transplant. The input for sequencing was unstimulated CD4+ T cells sorted from spleen or lymph node cells, taken before intestinal transplant. The V and J genes are TRBV11-1 and TRBJ2-7; 7 nucleotides match TRBD1. The CDR3 protein is CASSSRDSYEQYF. Here the CDR3 DNA reads TGTGCCAGCAGCAGCCGGGACAGCTACGAGCAGTACTTC. Full variable domain (missing parts from reference TRBV11-1 and TRBJ2-7): EAEVAQSPRYKITEKSQAVAFWCDPISGHATLYWYRQILGQGPELLVQFQDESVVDDSQLPKDRFSAERLKGVDSTLKIQPAELGDSAMYLCASSSRDSYEQYFGPGTRLTVT.